This T cell receptor (beta chain) came from a study of breast tumors, draining lymph nodes, adjacent tissues. Study-level points and caveats: Data fit most tumor T cells coming from lymph node, expanding in tumor. Luminal-like breast cancer showed significantly greater tumor-nontumor repertoire similarity than basal-like breast cancer did. Tumor TCR diversity was below lymph nodes but above nontumor tissue. Data only fit, rather than demonstrated, lymph node origin of most tumor T cells.

Comments on this clonotype: Antigen: not known.

V lost 1 base to trimming and J lost 3 bases, with 10 bases between them. CDR1 SEHNR and CDR2 FQNEAQ come from the germline V gene (reference sequence). This CDR3 has 15 amino acids. TCRdb fed the multiplex PCR reads into MiXCR, producing one record per CDR3 protein. The sample has 25,000 or so distinct CDR3 sequences, 60% to 75% seen once; the top ten hold about 25%. This sequence joins TRBV7-9 and TRBJ2-1, with no clear D. What was sequenced was tumor-adjacent breast tissue. The clonotype originates from a female donor with breast cancer. Some clones in this sample may be carry-over from other donors' samples. The CDR3 spells CASSLVVSYYNEQFF. The CDR3 DNA is TGTGCCAGCAGCTTAGTAGTTAGCTACTACAATGAGCAGTTCTTC.